A single sample is the source of the 32 T cell receptor beta chains below, sequenced in a study of T cell responses to AZD1222 COVID-19 vaccine. Sequencing used immunoSEQ multiplex PCR; TCRdb keeps in-frame clones, though not all of them. The sample lists 150,000 or so clones; approximately 90% were seen once. Sequences were derived from peripheral blood, sampled 28 days after the second dose of the MenACWY control vaccine. The receptors derive from an adult who received the MenACWY meningococcal vaccine as a control.

For the CDR3, the DNA is TGTGCCTGGAGCGCTGGACCCCACTGGGAGACCCAGTACTTC. Encoded protein: CAWSAGPHWETQYF. J is TRBJ2-5 and V is TRBV30; D not resolved. V lost 3 bases to trimming and J lost 5 bases, with 16 bases between them. Germline CDR1 is GTSNPN and CDR2 is SVGIG (reference sequence). This CDR3 spans 14 amino acids.

V is TRBV2 and J is TRBJ1-2, with D possibly matching TRBD1 (5 bases). The V and J ends lost 1 base and 0 bases respectively, with 18 bases between them. The CDR3 extends over 18 amino acids. CDR1 is SNHLY, CDR2 FYNNEI, per germline. The CDR3 coding sequence is TGTGCCAGCAGTGAAGGCGGGGGGTCCGTAGTAGCTAACTATGGCTACACCTTC. Translated: CASSEGGGSVVANYGYTF.

This rearrangement joins TRBV30 to TRBJ2-1; D is uncertain. Germline V CDR1 and CDR2: GTSNPN, SVGIG (reference sequence). The CDR3 is 11 residues long. The ends were cut back, 4 bases at V and 4 bases at J, with 5 bases in the middle. The CDR3 spells CAWTIYNEQFF. The CDR3 region has the DNA TGTGCCTGGACGATTTACAATGAGCAGTTCTTC.

This clone was recorded a few times. The chain has TRBV20-1 and TRBJ1-5; D is unresolved. The CDR3 is 14 residues long. Germline V CDR1 and CDR2: DFQATT, SNEGSKA (reference sequence). Trimming took off 3 bases at V and 0 bases at J, with 9 bases between the two ends. As DNA, the CDR3 is TGCAGTGCTAGTTCGGTGAATAGCAATCAGCCCCAGCATTTT. It specifies CSASSVNSNQPQHF.

This rearrangement joins TRBV9 to TRBJ2-3; the D gene is possibly TRBD2 (5 bases). Looked up from germline, CDR1 is SGDLS and CDR2 is YYNGEE. The CDR3 runs to 10 residues. Trimming stripped 2 bases from V and 10 bases from J, with 5 bases between. The CDR3 sequence: CASSVRAQYF. CDR3 sequence (DNA): TGTGCCAGCAGCGTGAGGGCGCAGTATTTT. Supplemented by reference TRBV9 and TRBJ2-3, the full variable domain reads DSGVTQTPKHLITATGQRVTLRCSPRSGDLSVYWYQQSLDQGLQFLIQYYNGEERAKGNILERFSAQQFPDLHSELNLSSLELGDSALYFCASSVRAQYFGPGTRLTVL.

This rearrangement joins TRBV6-5 to TRBJ1-5; 9 bases map to TRBD1. The DNA end favors TRBJ2-3, so the J call may be wrong. The CDR3 totals 15 residues. CDR1 is MNHEY, CDR2 SVGAGI, per germline. CDR3 protein: CASSPSRTGVRPQYF. CDR3 DNA: TGTGCCAGCAGTCCCTCTAGGACAGGGGTTAGGCCCCAGTATTTT.

This clone was counted once. The chain is built from TRBV13 and TRBJ2-7; 10 bases agree with TRBD1. With V trimmed by 8 bases and J by 4 bases, 11 bases remained unmatched. CDR1 PRHDT and CDR2 FYEKMQ come from the germline V gene (reference sequence). This CDR3 contains 15 residues. The CDR3 region is CASLGTRDRGYEQYF. In nucleotides, the CDR3 is TGTGCCAGCTTGGGGACCAGGGACAGGGGTTACGAGCAGTACTTC.

CDR3 DNA: TGCGCCAGCAGCCAGGATCTCACTAGCGGGAAGGTCGGGGAGCTGTTTTTT. Its protein is CASSQDLTSGKVGELFF. The chain combines TRBV4-3 with TRBJ2-2; 10 bases are shared with TRBD2. This CDR3 contains 17 residues. Germline CDR1 reads LGHNA; CDR2 reads YSLEER. V was pared by 3 bases and J by 7 bases, with 11 bases of the junction left unmatched.

The chain couples TRBV28 to TRBJ2-7; D uncertain. The CDR3 length is 13 residues. Germline V gene sequence: CDR1 MDHEN, CDR2 SYDVKM. V shed 6 bases and J shed 4 bases, with 13 bases lying between them. CDR3 sequence (DNA): TGTGCCAGCAGCCCGTTAGGCAGATACGAGCAGTACTTC. Protein sequence: CASSPLGRYEQYF. Using reference TRBV28 and TRBJ2-7 for the parts outside the CDR3, the full variable domain is DVKVTQSSRYLVKRTGEKVFLECVQDMDHENMFWYRQDPGLGLRLIYFSYDVKMKEKGDIPEGYSVSREKKERFSLILESASTNQTSMYLCASSPLGRYEQYFGPGTRLTVT.

The chain employs TRBV6-2 or TRBV6-3 and TRBJ2-1, with TRBD2 matching 10 bases. V gave up 5 bases and J gave up 8 bases; unmatched junction bases: 9. Germline CDR1 and CDR2: MNHEY and SVGEGT. The CDR3 spans 15 residues. The CDR3 sequence is CASSGASGRAYEQFF. In nucleotides, the CDR3 is TGTGCCAGCAGTGGGGCTAGCGGGAGAGCTTATGAGCAGTTCTTC.

J is TRBJ1-1 and V is TRBV5-1; 7 bases are a match to TRBD1. The CDR3 loop spans 17 amino acids. Germline-derived CDR1 and CDR2 are SGHRS and YFSETQ. V was clipped by 1 base and J by 0 bases; unmatched bases: 9. As DNA, the CDR3 is TGCGCCAGCAGCTTGCGAACAGGGGTCGGTATGAACACTGAAGCTTTCTTT. Translated, it gives CASSLRTGVGMNTEAFF.

The chain's CDR3 is CASSEAGLPLFF. DNA for the CDR3: TGTGCCAGCAGCGAAGCGGGCCTACCTCTATTCTTC. The chain is built from TRBV9 and TRBJ2-1; D is possibly TRBD2 (6 bases). This CDR3 is built from 12 residues. Trimming took off 3 bases at V and 16 bases at J, with 17 bases between the two ends. The germline V gene encodes CDR1 SGDLS and CDR2 YYNGEE.

This clone was detected only once. V usage is TRBV5-4 and J usage is TRBJ2-7, with D possibly being TRBD1 or TRBD2 (5 bases each). With 4 bases removed from V and 5 bases from J, the gap between germline ends came to 22 bases. The CDR3 runs to 16 residues. Looked up from germline, CDR1 is SGHNT and CDR2 is YYREEE (reference sequence). The CDR3 DNA sequence: TGTGCCAGCAGCCGGGGTGGGGAGTCAGGGTACCACGAGCAGTACTTC. It translates to CASSRGGESGYHEQYF.

CDR3: CASISTGRNTEAFF. The CDR3 nucleotides read TGTGCCAGCATATCGACAGGACGGAACACTGAAGCTTTCTTT. The chain has TRBV6-5 and TRBJ1-1; D might be TRBD1 (6 bases). CDR1 MNHEY and CDR2 SVGAGI come from the germline V gene. The CDR3 totals 14 residues. V lost 7 bases and J lost 1, with 13 bases in between.

As concerns this clone: An end of the junction does not agree with germline; a read error may underlie this. The genes are TRBV12-3 or TRBV12-4 and TRBJ1-3; D remains ambiguous. This CDR3 region has 12 residues. CDR3 in DNA: TGTGCCAGCAGATTAGGGGGAAACACCATATATTTT. Translated, it gives CASRLGGNTIYF.

The V and J genes are TRBV6-2 or TRBV6-3 and TRBJ2-7, with D unclear. The ends were cut back, 1 base at V and 6 bases at J, with 4 bases in the middle. The CDR3 contains 11 residues. The germline V gene has CDR1 MNHEY and CDR2 SVGEGT. For the CDR3, the DNA is TGTGCCAGCAGTTACTGGGTCGAGCAGTACTTC. The encoded protein is CASSYWVEQYF.

This chain connects TRBV30 to TRBJ1-3; no reliable D call. V gave up 7 bases and J gave up 0 bases, with 10 bases separating them. The CDR3 is 13 amino acids. Germline V CDR1 and CDR2: GTSNPN, SVGIG (reference sequence). CDR3 DNA: TGTGCCTTTCAGATTCACTCTGGAAACACCATATATTTT. Its translation is CAFQIHSGNTIYF.

This rearrangement joins TRBV6-4 to TRBJ2-1; 9 positions agree with TRBD2. The CDR3 is 14 amino acids. Germline V gene data show CDR1 as MRHNA and CDR2 as SNTAGT. V dropped 2 bases and J dropped 8; count of bases not matched to a gene: 4. This chain's CDR3 is CASSDRTSVDEQFF. The CDR3 coding sequence is TGTGCCAGCAGTGACAGGACTAGCGTCGATGAGCAGTTCTTC.

This rearrangement joins TRBV7-2 to TRBJ2-7, with D hard to call. Germline lookup yields CDR1 SGHTA and CDR2 FQGNSA. The CDR3 has 13 amino acids. V was trimmed by 5 bases and J by 3 bases, leaving 11 bases between them. CDR3 loop: CASSHSQNYEQYF. The CDR3 DNA is TGTGCCAGCAGCCATTCTCAGAACTACGAGCAGTACTTC. The full variable domain, completed using reference TRBV7-2 and TRBJ2-7, is GAGVSQSPSNKVTEKGKDVELRCDPISGHTALYWYRQSLGQGLEFLIYFQGNSAPDKSGLPSDRFSAERTGGSVSTLTIQRTQQEDSAVYLCASSHSQNYEQYFGPGTRLTVT.

V is TRBV27 and J is TRBJ1-1; D is ambiguous. Trimming stripped 8 bases from V and 3 bases from J, with 13 bases between. CDR3 length: 13 residues. Germline CDR1 reads MNHEY; CDR2 reads SMNVEV (reference sequence). The CDR3 DNA reads TGTGCCAGCTCTACTTGGGGAGACACTGAAGCTTTCTTT. Amino acids: CASSTWGDTEAFF.

The CDR3 here is CASSLDGTGGGEQYF. CDR3 bases: TGCGCCAGCAGCTTGGATGGGACAGGGGGTGGCGAGCAGTACTTC. This chain uses TRBV5-1 with TRBJ2-7, with 11 nucleotides matching TRBD1. Germline CDR1 and CDR2: SGHRS and YFSETQ. Trimming removed 0 bases from V and 6 bases from J; junction bases left unmatched: 5. The CDR3 has 15 residues.

The chain links TRBV28 to TRBJ1-2; 8 nucleotides agree with TRBD1. The CDR3 is 14 amino acids. V lost 8 bases to trimming and J lost 5 bases; unmatched junction nucleotides: 10. Germline values: CDR1 MDHEN, CDR2 SYDVKM. For the CDR3, the DNA is TGTGCCAGCCTTATTGGACAGGGCACATATGGCTACACCTTC. This codes for CASLIGQGTYGYTF.

This sequence joins TRBV11-3 and TRBJ2-2, with 11 positions matching TRBD1. In germline, CDR1 is SGHNT, CDR2 YENEEA. Germline trimming cut 5 bases from V and 5 bases from J; bases unmatched to any gene: 1. The CDR3 runs to 14 residues. CDR3 loop: CASSGQGATGELFF. In nucleotides, the CDR3 is TGTGCCAGCAGCGGACAGGGGGCTACCGGGGAGCTGTTTTTT.

This clone was counted only a few times. The chain recombines TRBV10-3 with TRBJ1-5, with 7 bases aligning to TRBD1. CDR1 is ENHRY and CDR2 is SYGVKD in the germline V gene. The CDR3 has 17 amino acids. J gave up 6 bases and V 10 bases, and 21 bases lay outside the gene matches. The CDR3 loop is CATNKGSGTELGQPQHF. The DNA for the CDR3 is TGTGCCACCAATAAAGGGTCCGGGACAGAACTGGGTCAGCCCCAGCATTTT.

V is TRBV10-3 and J is TRBJ1-3; the D is unclear. Germline values: CDR1 ENHRY, CDR2 SYGVKD. This CDR3 region has 12 residues. V lost 5 bases to trimming and J lost 4 bases, with 6 bases between them. CDR3 sequence reads: CAISLTGNTIYF. CDR3 DNA sequence: TGTGCCATCAGTTTGACAGGAAACACCATATATTTT.

The chain joins TRBV5-6 to TRBJ1-2; a possible D gene is TRBD1 (6 bases). V was cut by 0 bases and J by 1 base, with 16 bases left in between. The CDR3 contains 17 residues. Per germline, CDR1 SGHDT and CDR2 YYEEEE. Written as DNA, the CDR3 is TGTGCCAGCAGCTTGGCCAAGGGGGGCTCCCTTAACTATGGCTACACCTTC. Protein product: CASSLAKGGSLNYGYTF.

This chain links TRBV25-1 with TRBJ1-1; no definite D call. The CDR3 has 11 amino acids. V lost 10 bases, J lost 0 bases, and 6 bases lay in between. CDR1 and CDR2 (germline): MGHDK, SYGVNS. This chain's CDR3 is CATELNTEAFF. CDR3 nucleotides: TGTGCCACCGAACTGAACACTGAAGCTTTCTTT.

This clone was counted once. This rearrangement joins TRBV7-8 to TRBJ1-2; D is unclear. With 3 bases removed from V and 2 bases from J, the gap between germline ends came to 10 bases. The CDR3 runs 14 residues. CDR1 and CDR2 from the germline V gene are SGHVS and FQNEAQ. The chain's CDR3 is CASSLVWENYGYTF. The CDR3 DNA reads as TGTGCCAGCAGCTTGGTTTGGGAAAACTATGGCTACACCTTC.

The chain recombines TRBV7-2 with TRBJ1-1; a possible D gene is TRBD1 (6 bases). Germline CDR1 is SGHTA and CDR2 is FQGNSA. The ends were cut back, 3 bases at V and 5 bases at J, with 10 bases in the middle. There are 13 residues in the CDR3. DNA of the CDR3: TGTGCCAGCAGCTTCACAGGGTGGACTGAAGCTTTCTTT. Residues: CASSFTGWTEAFF.

The chain couples TRBV5-1 to TRBJ2-1, with D unresolved. V was cut by 1 base and J by 7 bases, with 9 bases left in between. There are 13 residues in the CDR3. CDR1 is SGHRS and CDR2 is YFSETQ in the germline V gene. The CDR3 nucleotides read TGCGCCAGCAGCTTGATATCGGGTAATGAGCAGTTCTTC. Translated: CASSLISGNEQFF.

The rearrangement joins TRBV11-2 to TRBJ2-5; TRBD2 agrees at 7 bases. Germline-derived CDR1 and CDR2 are SGHAT and FQNNGV. After removal of 2 bases from V and 4 bases from J, the junction contained 7 bases not matched to a gene. The CDR3 has 15 residues. Here the CDR3 reads CASSLLAERGETQYF. The CDR3 bases are TGTGCCAGCAGCTTACTAGCGGAGCGAGGAGAGACCCAGTACTTC.

The chain combines TRBV11-3 with TRBJ2-2; 7 nucleotides align to TRBD1. J gave up 7 bases and V 5 bases, and 10 bases lay outside the gene matches. The CDR3 has 15 amino acids. Germline assignment: CDR1 SGHNT and CDR2 YENEEA. The CDR3 sequence: CASSPSQGENGELFF. In nucleotides, the CDR3 is TGTGCCAGCAGCCCTTCCCAGGGGGAAAACGGGGAGCTGTTTTTT.